This note documents a single T cell receptor (delta chain) sequence. Its antigen target is currently unknown. No base qualities exist here, and no much larger clone lies one base off it. Including cysteine and phenylalanine, the CDR3 has 13 amino acids. The retained sequence is limited to the CDR3, 39 bases, with the frame set at the first base. V and J lose 7 bases and 3 bases, and a span of 12 bases separates them. The germline V gene sets CDR1 to TSWWSYY and CDR2 to QGS. The data were taken from a study of Vδ1+ human thymocytes (dated by TCRdb to about 2018). Describing the broader study: As a data resource, the study described the mRNA-level TRG and TRD CDR3 repertoires found in highly purified Vdelta1+ thymocytes taken from young children. The multiplex-based CDR3 amplicon strategy had previously been validated against 5'RACE-based CDR3 amplicon generation methods.

The paper as a whole reports these results and caveats: Unlike the oligoclonal repertoires in peripheral blood, the thymic TRG and TRD repertoires appeared highly polyclonal, with Gaussian CDR3 length distributions. Because unexpected Vdelta2 sequences could lead to misinterpretation of bulk repertoire data, the authors recommended using highly purified populations and validating at the single-cell level. Even though sort purity was high, around 19% of thymic TRD sequences were Vdelta2 (and few were Vdelta3), which was not the case for the peripheral blood Vdelta1+ controls. Because no clustering by age or sex was observed, donors were not stratified by these variables in the analyses. Numerous TRG clonotypes were shared among donors (up to about 6.9x10^3), while TRD repertoires were essentially private (a maximum of roughly 100 shared).

Thymic samples were depleted of alphabeta T cells, then CD3+ TCRVdelta1+ TCRVdelta2- thymocytes were FACS-sorted. The purity of the sorted Vdelta1+ thymocytes fell between about 98% and 99.6%. Thymic specimens came from several paediatric patients undergoing corrective cardiac surgery, aged from roughly 5 days to 16 months. After the thymic tissue was dispersed, mononuclear cells were isolated using a Histopaque-1077 density gradient. Staining used anti-TCRVdelta1 clone TS8.2, anti-TCRVdelta2 clone B6, anti-CD3 clone HIT3a and anti-TCRalphabeta clone IP26 antibodies. RNA extraction was performed with the RNeasy mini kit, and reverse transcription was done with Superscript III. CDR3 amplicons were generated by multiplex PCR with pooled V-gene forward primers and a constant-region reverse primer carrying Illumina adaptor overhangs. After gel purification, amplicons were indexed with Nextera index primers over about 8 extra PCR cycles and were then purified with AMPure XP beads. The libraries were sequenced on an Illumina MiSeq using paired-end 250 bp reads, dual indexing and a roughly 21% PhiX spike-in. As for how the authors treated the data: Read quality was checked with FastQC, and TRG read pairs were merged using ea-utils fastq-join. Annotation of sequences was performed with IMGT/HighV-QUEST, only productive sequences with unambiguous V-gene assignment were retained, and clonotypes were defined by identical CDR3 sequence. VDJtools 1.1.1, tcR 2.2.3, Treemap and vegan Shannon diversity in R 3.4.4 were used for downstream analysis. Clone calls in TCRdb were regenerated from the public reads with CATT, after which identical DNA sequences shared one row. The V and J calls were determined by TCRdb, not by the authors. The sample table contains 20,000 to 25,000 delta-chain clones; only one count was recorded for around 7.4% of them. Clones ranked in the top ten supply over 0.75% of the sample.

The chain was built from TRDV1 and TRDJ1; no confident D gene assignment can be made. The clonotype was recovered from a child under two years old who had congenital heart surgery. The sample taken for sequencing was Vdelta1+ gamma-delta thymocytes from the thymus. The sample's cell subset or site label is to be understood as: FACS-sorted CD3+ TCRalphabeta- TCRVdelta1+ TCRVdelta2- thymocytes. The sequenced DNA: TGTGCTCTTGCAGGGAAGCGGGCCGATAAACTCATCTTT. Translated, this is CALAGKRADKLIF.